This is a list of T cell receptor beta chains from one sample in a study of blood T cell repertoires in COVID-19. Assay used: immunoSEQ multiplex PCR; TCRdb lists only in-frame clones, some missing. Here the sample spans approximately 280,000 clones, about 89% being singletons. Material: PBMCs or T cells enriched from blood (not recorded which). These receptors were taken from a woman younger than 35 who had recovered from COVID-19. Each CDR3 is given with its conserved first and last residue. D genes are given only for firm matches. Clone sizes are given selectively: once, few, many, or a class where the clone is expanded.

V gene	clone size	J gene	D gene	CDR3 DNA	CDR3 protein
TRBV4-1	many	TRBJ2-7	TRBD1	TGCGCCAGCAGCCCCGGGTGGATGTCATGGACAGGGAGCTCCTACGAGCAGTACTTC	CASSPGWMSWTGSSYEQYF
TRBV2	.	TRBJ2-2	TRBD1	TGTGCCAGCAGTCGACAGGGGTGGACCGGGGAGCTGTTTTTT	CASSRQGWTGELFF
TRBV3-1/TRBV3-2	.	TRBJ2-5	TRBD2	TGTGCCAGCAGCCTGGGGCCCGGGACTAGCGGGGGGGAGACCCAGTACTTC	CASSLGPGTSGGETQYF
TRBV12-5	.	TRBJ1-1	.	TGTGCTAGTGGTTTAGAGGTGAACACTGAAGCTTTCTTT	CASGLEVNTEAFF
TRBV6-5	.	TRBJ2-1	TRBD1	TGTGCCAGCAGCCGACAGGGGGACTCCTACAATGAGCAGTTCTTC	CASSRQGDSYNEQFF
TRBV6-2/TRBV6-3	.	TRBJ1-1	TRBD1	TGTGCCAGCAGTCGGGCGTTCCAGGGGGCGGGCACTGAAGCTTTCTTT	CASSRAFQGAGTEAFF
TRBV12-3/TRBV12-4	.	TRBJ1-3	.	TGTGCCAGCAGTCGGAGCTCTGGAAACACCATATATTTT	CASSRSSGNTIYF
TRBV7-9	.	TRBJ2-7	.	TGTGCCAGCAGCTTAGCGTTCGGGGGACCCTACGAGCAGTACTTC	CASSLAFGGPYEQYF
TRBV23-1	.	TRBJ2-7	.	TGCGCCAGCAGGCACATAGACTGTCGCTACGAGCAGTACTTC	CASRHIDCRYEQYF
TRBV18	.	TRBJ2-6	.	TGTGCCAGCCAGGGGGGCAACTCTGGGGCCAACGTCCTGACTTTC	CASQGGNSGANVLTF
TRBV5-4	.	TRBJ2-3	TRBD2	TGTGCCAGCAGCATATTAGCGGGGGGCACAGATACGCAGTATTTT	CASSILAGGTDTQYF
TRBV19	few	TRBJ2-3	TRBD1	TGTGCCAGTAGCGGGGACAGGGGTGCAGATACGCAGTATTTT	CASSGDRGADTQYF
TRBV2	.	TRBJ1-3	TRBD1	TGTGCCAGCTCGCTGACAGGGGGAAACACCATATATTTT	CASSLTGGNTIYF
TRBV19	once	TRBJ2-7	TRBD1	TGTGCCAGTAAGCCGGGACAGGGCTCCTACGAGCAGTACTTC	CASKPGQGSYEQYF
TRBV7-8	.	TRBJ2-1	.	TGTGCCAGCAGCTCCCGCCGCGACTACCTCACGGTTGAGCAGTTCTTC	CASSSRRDYLTVEQFF
TRBV7-8	.	TRBJ1-2	TRBD1	TGTGCCAGCAACCCATACAGGGGGTTGGGTGGCTACACCTTC	CASNPYRGLGGYTF
TRBV30	.	TRBJ2-5	.	TGTGCCTGGAGTCAAATGGCCCAAGAGACCCAGTACTTC	CAWSQMAQETQYF
TRBV5-4	.	TRBJ1-2	.	TGTGCCAGCAGCTTATCCAGGGAGGCGGGTGGCTACACCTTC	CASSLSREAGGYTF
TRBV4-3	.	TRBJ2-3	.	TGCGCCAGCAGCCAAGATCGTTTTGCGGGACAGACAGATACGCAGTATTTT	CASSQDRFAGQTDTQYF
TRBV4-1	once	TRBJ1-3	.	TGCGCCAGCAGCACCGGGAAGTCTGGAAACACCATATATTTT	CASSTGKSGNTIYF
TRBV7-9	.	TRBJ2-7	TRBD1	TGTGCCAGCAGCTTGTGGGACAGGGGCGCCTACGAGCAGTACTTC	CASSLWDRGAYEQYF
TRBV6-6	.	TRBJ2-7	TRBD1	TGTGCCAGCATCCGGGACAGGGGGGACTCCTACGAGCAGTACTTC	CASIRDRGDSYEQYF
TRBV29-1	.	TRBJ1-1	TRBD1	TGCAGCGTTGAGGGACAGGGGGCAACTGAAGCTTTCTTT	CSVEGQGATEAFF
TRBV19	.	TRBJ2-7	TRBD2	TGTGCCAGTAGTATAACTAGCGGGTCTTCCTACGAGCAGTACTTC	CASSITSGSSYEQYF
TRBV9	.	TRBJ2-7	.	TGTGCCAGCAGCGTAGGGGGGGACTACGAGCAGTACTTC	CASSVGGDYEQYF
TRBV2	.	TRBJ2-7	.	TGTGCCAGCAGTGCTCGCTACGGCTCCTACGAGCAGTACTTC	CASSARYGSYEQYF
TRBV7-9	.	TRBJ2-1	TRBD1	TGTGCCAGCAGCCAAGCCGGGACAGCTATCTACAATGAGCAGTTCTTC	CASSQAGTAIYNEQFF
TRBV27	.	TRBJ2-7	TRBD2	TGTGCCAGCAGACTAGCGGGTCCCTCCTACGAGCAGTACTTC	CASRLAGPSYEQYF
TRBV28	.	TRBJ1-5	TRBD1	TGTGCCAGCAGGCCCCTCGGGACAGGACCTTATCAGCCCCAGCATTTT	CASRPLGTGPYQPQHF
TRBV6-5	.	TRBJ2-1	TRBD2	TGTGCCAGCAGAAAAAGCGGGAGGCGTTACAATGAGCAGTTCTTC	CASRKSGRRYNEQFF
TRBV21-1	.	TRBJ1-5	.	TGTGCCAGCAGCACTCGGATAGGGGATAGCAATCAGCCCCAGCATTTT	CASSTRIGDSNQPQHF
TRBV20-1	.	TRBJ2-5	.	TGCAGTGTTCCTCTGCAAGAGACCCAGTACTTC	CSVPLQETQYF
TRBV19	.	TRBJ2-7	TRBD1	TGTGCCAGTAGTCCGACAGGGGCTTACTCCTACGAGCAGTACTTC	CASSPTGAYSYEQYF
TRBV28	once	TRBJ2-1	.	TGTGCCAGCAGACTTACTGCGCCCATCCCAATCTATGAGCAGTTCTTC	CASRLTAPIPIYEQFF
TRBV11-2	.	TRBJ1-6	.	TGTGCCAGCAGCTTTGGCGGAAGCTCCTATAATTCACCCCTCCACTTT	CASSFGGSSYNSPLHF
TRBV19	.	TRBJ1-4	TRBD1	TGTGCCAGCGACAGGGGGACTAATGAAAAACTGTTTTTT	CASDRGTNEKLFF
TRBV28	.	TRBJ1-1	TRBD1	TGTGCCAGCAGGGACAGGGGGACTGAAGCTTTCTTT	CASRDRGTEAFF
TRBV3-1/TRBV3-2	.	TRBJ1-2	TRBD1	TGTGCCAGCAGCCAACAAGGGACAGACTATGGCTACACCTTC	CASSQQGTDYGYTF
TRBV3-1/TRBV3-2	.	TRBJ2-5	.	TGTGCCAGCAGCCAATTATCTACAGGCTGGGAGACCCAGTACTTC	CASSQLSTGWETQYF
TRBV5-6	.	TRBJ2-3	.	TGTGCCAGCAGCTTGGCCCTGCTAGCCGCAGATACGCAGTATTTT	CASSLALLAADTQYF
TRBV28	.	TRBJ2-7	TRBD1	TGTGCCAGCAGGGCCATCAGGACAGGGACCTACGAGCAGTACTTC	CASRAIRTGTYEQYF
TRBV6-1	.	TRBJ1-1	.	TGTGCCAGCAGTGAAGAGGCAGGGGCCCCGAACACTGAAGCTTTCTTT	CASSEEAGAPNTEAFF
TRBV2	.	TRBJ1-2	.	TGTGCCAGCAGACCAAGAGGAGACTATGGCTACACCTTC	CASRPRGDYGYTF
TRBV28	.	TRBJ1-1	.	TGTGCCAGCAGTTTGAGAAAAGGAGTTGGCACTGAAGCTTTCTTT	CASSLRKGVGTEAFF
TRBV11-3	.	TRBJ2-5	TRBD2	TGTGCCAGCAGCTTAGACTCAAAGACTAGCGGGATTTGGGTAGAGACCCAGTACTTC	CASSLDSKTSGIWVETQYF